A single sample gave rise to the 10 T cell receptor beta chains below, sequenced in a study of post-analysis software for immune sequencing data. Their antigens remain unidentified. Unique molecular identifiers tagged the TCR beta cDNA libraries. TCRdb called the PCR reads again in MiXCR, with one record for every CDR3 protein. The sample comprises about 540,000 distinct CDR3 sequences, approximately 34% of which are singletons, and roughly 6% rests with the top ten. Study findings and constraints: A few TRBV segments (TRBV5-6, TRBV5-1 and TRBV20-1 among them) occurred more frequently in patients than in controls.

Specimen: blood. These receptors were obtained from a girl aged 2-17 years with multiple sclerosis.

The genes are TRBV11-3 and TRBJ2-2, with no clear D. CDR1 is SGHNT, CDR2 YENEEA, per germline. The CDR3 runs to 13 residues. Trimming left V 0 bases short and J 7 bases short, with 6 bases between. Here the CDR3 reads CASSLDLDGELFF. The CDR3 DNA reads as TGTGCCAGCAGCTTAGATCTGGACGGGGAGCTGTTTTTT.

The chain carries TRBV20-1 and TRBJ2-5, with 12 bases aligning to TRBD2. The CDR3 extends over 15 amino acids. Trimming removed 1 base from V and 4 bases from J; junction bases left unmatched: 4. The germline V gene has CDR1 DFQATT and CDR2 SNEGSKA (reference sequence). DNA for the CDR3: TGCAGTGCTAGAGTCCCACTAGCGGGGGGAGAGACCCAGTACTTC. Encoded protein: CSARVPLAGGETQYF.

This clonotype was picked up a small number of times. V gene TRBV5-1 combines with J gene TRBJ1-2; a possible D gene is TRBD1 (5 bases). V was clipped by 2 bases and J by 2 bases, with 10 bases between them. Germline CDR1 is SGHRS and CDR2 is YFSETQ. The CDR3 totals 14 residues. In nucleotides, the CDR3 is TGCGCCAGCAGCTTTAGGGGTACCAACTATGGCTACACCTTC. This sequence encodes CASSFRGTNYGYTF.

This clonotype was found a few times. This chain joins TRBV3-1 and TRBJ1-2; perhaps TRBD1 as D (5 bases). Germline V CDR1 and CDR2: LGHDT, YNNKEL (reference sequence). The CDR3 sequence is 15 residues long. V lost 4 bases and J lost 4, with 16 bases in between. CDR3 region: CASSPVETAGYGYTF. The CDR3 DNA is TGTGCCAGCAGCCCGGTCGAGACAGCGGGCTATGGCTACACCTTC.

The chain has TRBV27 and TRBJ1-5; D gene uncertain. The germline V and J ends were trimmed by 5 bases and 5 bases, with 13 bases remaining between them. This CDR3 contains 14 residues. CDR1 is MNHEY, CDR2 SMNVEV, per germline (reference sequence). CDR3 DNA sequence: TGTGCCAGCAGTCCTCGGACTGTGGATCAGCCCCAGCATTTT. Translated: CASSPRTVDQPQHF.

On this clonotype: A junction boundary mismatches the germline segment, possibly from a read error. This chain uses TRBV12-3 or TRBV12-4 with TRBJ2-3, with D possibly TRBD2 on 5 matching bases. The CDR3 has 13 amino acids. The CDR3 sequence is CGSSISGTDTQYF. CDR3 in DNA: TGTGGCAGCAGTATATCGGGGACAGATACGCAGTATTTT.

The chain uses TRBV3-1 and TRBJ2-3; 11 bases align to TRBD2. V trimming: 5 bases; J trimming: 2 bases; junction bases outside the gene matches: 6. From germline, CDR1 is LGHDT and CDR2 YNNKEL (reference sequence). The CDR3 contains 16 residues. The CDR3 spells CASSKTSGGLTDTQYF. The DNA of the CDR3 is TGTGCCAGCAGCAAAACTAGCGGGGGCCTCACAGATACGCAGTATTTT.

This sequence joins TRBV29-1 and TRBJ2-3; D might be TRBD2 (5 bases). V was cut by 7 bases and J by 2 bases, with 16 bases left in between. From germline, CDR1 is SQVTM and CDR2 ANQGSEA. The CDR3 runs 14 residues. The CDR3 loop is CSAHRGLDTDTQYF. The CDR3 bases are TGCAGCGCCCACCGGGGTCTAGACACAGATACGCAGTATTTT.

The CDR3 coding sequence is TGCGCCAGCAGCTCGCCGAAACCGGGACAGGGCTTCAATGAGCAGTTCTTC. It encodes CASSSPKPGQGFNEQFF. This rearrangement joins TRBV5-1 to TRBJ2-1; 9 bases match TRBD1. Losses at the gene ends were 3 bases for V and 6 bases for J; bases not matched to a gene: 13. This CDR3 spans 17 amino acids. Germline V gene lookup returns CDR1 SGHRS and CDR2 YFSETQ. Filled out from reference TRBV5-1 and TRBJ2-1, the complete variable domain reads KAGVTQTPRYLIKTRGQQVTLSCSPISGHRSVSWYQQTPGQGLQFLFEYFSETQRNKGNFPGRFSGRQFSNSRSEMNVSTLELGDSALYLCASSSPKPGQGFNEQFFGPGTRLTVL.

The V call is TRBV9, the J call TRBJ2-1; D might be TRBD2 (5 bases). Trimming cost V 4 bases and J 9 bases, with 20 bases left between them. There are 15 residues in the CDR3. Germline CDR1 SGDLS, CDR2 YYNGEE. The CDR3 coding sequence is TGTGCCAGCAGCATAGGAGGCGAAGGGCTGGGTGAGCAGTTCTTC. As protein: CASSIGGEGLGEQFF.